The 10 T cell receptor beta chains reported below all come from one sample, sequenced in a study of T cells in Graves' hyperthyroidism and ophthalmopathy. RNA transcripts served as the template for amplifying TCR beta CDR3 regions. First-round RT-PCR targeting the TCR CDR3 was performed with the HTBI primer set. TCRdb used MiXCR to reprocess the multiplex PCR reads, holding one entry per CDR3 protein. The repertoire holds approximately 710,000 distinct CDR3 sequences, with roughly 17% as singletons. Sequencing was done on a sample of blood. These receptors originate from a man aged 45-65 years with Graves' hyperthyroidism.

This clonotype was detected many times. V usage is TRBV24-1 and J usage is TRBJ1-1; no reliable D call. Trimming pared 1 base from V and 5 bases from J, leaving 7 bases between. CDR3 length: 13 residues. Germline V gene lookup returns CDR1 KGHDR and CDR2 SFDVKD. In DNA, the CDR3 is TGTGCCACCAGTGATTTATGGGGAACTGAAGCTTTCTTT. Amino acids: CATSDLWGTEAFF.

The chain joins TRBV10-3 to TRBJ2-7; the match to TRBD2 covers 16 bases. This CDR3 has 20 amino acids. Germline loops: CDR1 ENHRY, CDR2 SYGVKD. With V trimmed by 2 bases and J by 1 base, 11 bases remained unmatched. CDR3 bases: TGTGCCATCAGTGAGACGCCGGGACTAGCGGGAGGGCCGGTTTCCTACGAGCAGTACTTC. This translates into CAISETPGLAGGPVSYEQYF.

The chain couples TRBV2 to TRBJ1-1; the D gene is possibly TRBD1 (6 bases). CDR3 size: 16 residues. Trimming removed 2 bases from V and 1 base from J, with 14 bases in between. Germline CDR1 and CDR2: SNHLY and FYNNEI. CDR3 coding DNA: TGTGCCAGCAGTGAAACAGGGAGGGCCCGGAACACTGAAGCTTTCTTT. As protein: CASSETGRARNTEAFF.

In its sample, this clonotype was seen a few times. The V call is TRBV6-1, the J call TRBJ1-1; D is perhaps TRBD1 (5 bases). This CDR3 has 14 residues. Germline V gene data show CDR1 as MNHNS and CDR2 as SASEGT. The V gene lost 2 bases and the J gene lost 5 bases, with 12 bases spanning the gap. The CDR3 DNA sequence: TGTGCCAGCAGTGAAACTGAGGGGAGGACTGAAGCTTTCTTT. Encoded protein: CASSETEGRTEAFF.

This clonotype has a handful of counts. The rearrangement uses TRBV27 and TRBJ2-1; D may be TRBD1 (6 bases). Between the trimmed V and J ends, which lost 6 bases and 0 bases, there was a span of 15 bases. The CDR3 spans 16 residues. Per the germline V gene, CDR1 is MNHEY and CDR2 is SMNVEV (reference sequence). This CDR3 is CASRPLTGFSYNEQFF. DNA for the CDR3: TGTGCCAGCAGACCCTTAACAGGGTTCTCCTACAATGAGCAGTTCTTC.

V and J are TRBV6-2 or TRBV6-3 and TRBJ2-2; 10 bases match TRBD2. The germline V gene encodes CDR1 MNHEY and CDR2 SVGEGT. The CDR3 sequence is 15 residues long. V lost 2 bases to trimming and J lost 5 bases; unmatched junction nucleotides: 2. CDR3 coding DNA: TGTGCCAGCAGTTACGGTAGCGGGAGGACCGGGGAGCTGTTTTTT. The encoded protein is CASSYGSGRTGELFF.

This clonotype has more than one count but fewer than ten. CDR3 sequence: CASSRQGAVQPQHF. CDR3 in DNA: TGTGCCAGCAGTCGACAGGGGGCTGTTCAGCCCCAGCATTTT. The gene calls are TRBV28 and TRBJ1-5; 10 nucleotides agree with TRBD1. The CDR3 covers 14 residues. J lost 6 bases, V lost 5 bases, and 4 bases had no gene match. Germline CDR1 and CDR2: MDHEN and SYDVKM. The full variable domain, completed using reference TRBV28 and TRBJ1-5, is DVKVTQSSRYLVKRTGEKVFLECVQDMDHENMFWYRQDPGLGLRLIYFSYDVKMKEKGDIPEGYSVSREKKERFSLILESASTNQTSMYLCASSRQGAVQPQHFGDGTRLSIL.

The CDR3 bases are TGTGCCAGCAGCTTAGTAGGGCACCCAGGATGGAACACTGAAGCTTTCTTT. This translates into CASSLVGHPGWNTEAFF. The rearrangement links TRBV7-9 to TRBJ1-1, with unresolved D. Trimming cost V 1 base and J 1 base, with 16 bases left between them. Germline V gives CDR1 SEHNR, CDR2 FQNEAQ (reference sequence). CDR3 length: 17 amino acids.

This clonotype occurred many times. This chain links TRBV5-1 with TRBJ1-5; TRBD1 aligns across 7 bases. The CDR3 runs to 14 residues. Germline CDR1 is SGHRS and CDR2 is YFSETQ. V was clipped by 4 bases and J by 3 bases; unmatched bases: 4. This chain's CDR3 is CASSPGTANQPQHF. CDR3 nucleotide sequence: TGCGCCAGCAGCCCCGGGACAGCCAATCAGCCCCAGCATTTT.

There are many counts of this clonotype. The chain carries TRBV11-1 and TRBJ2-7, with TRBD1 matching over 9 bases. The germline gives CDR1 SGHAT, CDR2 FQDESV (reference sequence). The CDR3 contains 16 residues. V trimming: 4 bases; J trimming: 7 bases; junction bases outside the gene matches: 14. The DNA of the CDR3 is TGTGCCAGCAGCTCGAAGGACAGGGGCATATCGGGGGAGCAGTACTTC. Translating it yields CASSSKDRGISGEQYF.